The following is a T cell receptor (beta chain) sequence with its context. A read error may account for a junction end that differs from germline. Germline assignment: CDR1 SQVTM and CDR2 ANQGSEA. This CDR3 has 10 residues. The sample comes from a study of blood T cell repertoires in COVID-19. Overall study context: In each case, the material was cDNA or gDNA derived from T cells, B-cell-depleted T cells, or PBMCs.

Some clones are missing from TCRdb's copy, which holds only in-frame ones; the method was immunoSEQ multiplex PCR. The sample comprises 190,000 or so clones, almost 85% of which are singletons, and 6.5% to 8.5% rests with the top ten. The sample consisted of peripheral blood. The clonotype originates from a human donor with acute or convalescent COVID-19. The donor label of this sample is uncertain. The chain employs TRBV29-1 and TRBJ1-6; D not resolved. The CDR3 bases are TGCAGCGTCCCTAATCCACCCCTCCACTTT. Residues: CSVPNPPLHF.